These 27 T cell receptor beta chains share one sample of origin, sequenced in a study of somatic mutations in cytotoxic T cells in rheumatoid arthritis. TCRdb's copy holds only in-frame clones and misses some; the assay was immunoSEQ multiplex PCR. The sample lists some 20,000 clones; roughly 80% were seen once. The sample was CD8+ T cells sorted from blood. These receptors originate from a woman in her fifties or sixties in good health.

This clone was observed a few times. In DNA, the CDR3 is TGTGCCAGCAGCTCCGGGGTGAGCAATCAGCCCCAGCATTTT. Translating it yields CASSSGVSNQPQHF. This chain joins TRBV7-9 and TRBJ1-5; D remains unclear. This CDR3 contains 14 residues. Germline V gene lookup returns CDR1 SEHNR and CDR2 FQNEAQ (reference sequence). V was trimmed by 4 bases and J by 1 base, leaving 8 bases between them. Combining the CDR3 with reference TRBV7-9 and TRBJ1-5 gives the whole variable domain DTGVSQNPRHKITKRGQNVTFRCDPISEHNRLYWYRQTLGQGPEFLTYFQNEAQLEKSRLLSDRFSAERPKGSFSTLEIQRTEQGDSAMYLCASSSGVSNQPQHFGDGTRLSIL.

The chain uses TRBV6-5 and TRBJ1-1; possible D gene TRBD1, 5 bases. This CDR3 region has 15 residues. Germline CDR1 reads MNHEY; CDR2 reads SVGAGI. V was trimmed by 5 bases and J by 4 bases, leaving 17 bases between them. The CDR3 region is CASSPGGSGFTEAFF. As DNA, the CDR3 is TGTGCCAGCAGTCCTGGGGGGTCGGGCTTCACTGAAGCTTTCTTT.

The CDR3: CASSLVRGYGYTF. DNA of the CDR3: TGTGCCAGCAGCTTAGTGCGGGGCTATGGCTACACCTTC. This chain uses TRBV11-2 with TRBJ1-2, with no clear D. Germline V gene sequence: CDR1 SGHAT, CDR2 FQNNGV. The germline V and J ends were trimmed by 1 base and 4 bases, with 7 bases remaining between them. This CDR3 comprises 13 residues.

This chain uses TRBV6-1 with TRBJ2-7; TRBD2 matches 7 bases. Germline values: CDR1 MNHNS, CDR2 SASEGT. The CDR3 runs 15 residues. V lost 3 bases and J lost 4; bases outside the gene matches: 9. The CDR3 bases are TGTGCCAGCAGTGAGCTCCAGCGGGATATGTACGAGCAGTACTTC. Protein product: CASSELQRDMYEQYF.

This chain connects TRBV4-1 to TRBJ2-7, with D maybe TRBD2 (6 bases). V shed 4 bases and J shed 3 bases, with 13 bases lying between them. This CDR3 is built from 14 residues. CDR1 and CDR2 (germline): MGHRA, YSYEKL. CDR3 nucleotide sequence: TGCGCCAGCAGCCCGCGGGACGGTAACTACGAGCAGTACTTC. Protein sequence: CASSPRDGNYEQYF.

The chain combines TRBV14 with TRBJ1-3; D is perhaps TRBD1 (5 bases). The CDR3 has 14 amino acids. Germline loops: CDR1 SGHDN, CDR2 FVKESK. V lost 1 base and J lost 5, with 9 bases in between. CDR3 in DNA: TGTGCCAGCAGCCAAGGGTGGGGGAGAAACACCATATATTTT. Translated, it gives CASSQGWGRNTIYF. Combining the CDR3 with reference TRBV14 and TRBJ1-3 gives the whole variable domain EAGVTQFPSHSVIEKGQTVTLRCDPISGHDNLYWYRRVMGKEIKFLLHFVKESKQDESGMPNNRFLAERTGGTYSTLKVQPAELEDSGVYFCASSQGWGRNTIYFGEGSWLTVV.

In its sample, this clone was seen a few times. V gene TRBV6-4 combines with J gene TRBJ2-2; 8 positions agree with TRBD1. The CDR3 length is 15 residues. In germline, CDR1 is MRHNA, CDR2 SNTAGT. J lost 0 bases, V lost 5 bases, and 2 bases had no gene match. The CDR3 coding sequence is TGTGCCAGCAGTTTACAGGGGGCGAACACCGGGGAGCTGTTTTTT. Its protein product is CASSLQGANTGELFF.

This chain connects TRBV10-2 to TRBJ1-1; D is possibly TRBD1 (6 bases). Between the trimmed V and J ends, which lost 4 bases and 5 bases, there was a span of 8 bases. The CDR3 runs to 12 residues. Germline lookup yields CDR1 WSHSY and CDR2 SAAADI. CDR3 coding DNA: TGCGCCAGCAGTGTACAGGGAACTGAAGCTTTCTTT. This gives the protein CASSVQGTEAFF.

This clone was seen once. This sequence joins TRBV5-1 and TRBJ2-7; D gene ambiguous. The length of the CDR3 is 11 residues. Trimming left V 0 bases short and J 3 bases short, with 1 base between. Germline V gene sequence: CDR1 SGHRS, CDR2 YFSETQ. CDR3 bases: TGCGCCAGCAGCTTGGGCTACGAGCAGTACTTC. Encoded protein: CASSLGYEQYF.

The chain has TRBV27 and TRBJ1-5; perhaps TRBD1 as D (6 bases). The CDR3 is 14 residues long. Per the germline V gene, CDR1 is MNHEY and CDR2 is SMNVEV (reference sequence). Trimming took off 6 bases at V and 5 bases at J, with 14 bases between the two ends. For the CDR3, the DNA is TGTGCCAGCAGGCTAGGGGGGACGGATCAGCCCCAGCATTTT. It yields the protein CASRLGGTDQPQHF.

This sequence joins TRBV14 and TRBJ1-1; D remains unclear. V was pared by 1 base and J by 4 bases, with 13 bases between. CDR1 is SGHDN and CDR2 is FVKESK in the germline V gene. This CDR3 is built from 15 residues. The CDR3 region has the DNA TGTGCCAGCAGCCAAGGCGCAGGCATGAGCACTGAAGCTTTCTTT. It yields the protein CASSQGAGMSTEAFF.

The V and J genes are TRBV27 and TRBJ1-2, with a possible D match to TRBD1 (5 bases). Germline lookup yields CDR1 MNHEY and CDR2 SMNVEV (reference sequence). Trimming removed 5 bases from V and 0 bases from J, with 10 bases in between. The CDR3 is made up of 14 amino acids. CDR3 sequence (DNA): TGTGCCAGCAGTGCCGGGACGGCTAACTATGGCTACACCTTC. Encoded protein: CASSAGTANYGYTF.

Only a few counts were recorded for this clone. The rearrangement joins TRBV21-1 to TRBJ1-1; TRBD1 is taken as the D call from the table, unchecked against the DNA. TRBV21-1 counts as a pseudogene. This CDR3 is built from 18 residues. CDR3 sequence: CASSKVRQGRFGGTEAFF. CDR3 DNA: TGTGCCAGCAGCAAAGTGAGACAGGGACGCTTTGGGGGGACTGAAGCTTTCTTT.

The genes are TRBV7-9 and TRBJ1-2; D gene ambiguous. The CDR3 sequence is 18 residues long. Trimming pared 5 bases from V and 4 bases from J, leaving 26 bases between. Germline V gene lookup returns CDR1 SEHNR and CDR2 FQNEAQ (reference sequence). The CDR3 spells CASSPHPSRGGTSYGYTF. In DNA form, the CDR3 reads TGTGCCAGCAGCCCGCACCCCTCCCGGGGTGGAACGAGCTATGGCTACACCTTC. Combining the CDR3 with reference TRBV7-9 and TRBJ1-2 gives the whole variable domain DTGVSQNPRHKITKRGQNVTFRCDPISEHNRLYWYRQTLGQGPEFLTYFQNEAQLEKSRLLSDRFSAERPKGSFSTLEIQRTEQGDSAMYLCASSPHPSRGGTSYGYTFGSGTRLTVV.

This chain connects TRBV6-5 to TRBJ1-1; 7 bases line up with TRBD1. This CDR3 region has 13 residues. Germline V lookup: CDR1 MNHEY, CDR2 SVGAGI. V lost 5 bases, J lost 1 base, and 1 base stayed unmatched. The chain's CDR3 is CASSPGGNTEAFF. Here the CDR3 DNA reads TGTGCCAGCAGTCCAGGGGGGAACACTGAAGCTTTCTTT.

This clone is deemed medium-sized. The chain is built from TRBV10-1 and TRBJ2-3; 11 positions match TRBD2. Germline V CDR1 and CDR2: WNHNN, SYGVQD (reference sequence). The CDR3 runs 16 residues. Trimming took 7 bases from V and 6 from J; bases not matched to a gene: 12. The CDR3 here is CASTSGLAGPMDTQYF. CDR3 nucleotide sequence: TGCGCCAGCACCTCCGGACTAGCGGGTCCCATGGATACGCAGTATTTT.

V and J are TRBV7-9 and TRBJ1-4; D unresolved. The CDR3 runs 14 residues. Trimming removed 1 base from V and 2 bases from J, with 5 bases in between. Germline lookup yields CDR1 SEHNR and CDR2 FQNEAQ (reference sequence). CDR3 coding DNA: TGTGCCAGCAGCTTAGGGGGTACTAATGAAAAACTGTTTTTT. Translation: CASSLGGTNEKLFF.

This clone was seen a handful of times. The chain links TRBV7-9 to TRBJ2-7, with 12 positions matching TRBD2. Per germline, CDR1 SEHNR and CDR2 FQNEAQ (reference sequence). The CDR3 sequence is 14 residues long. Trimming at V came to 5 bases and at J to 3 bases, leaving 2 bases not matched to a gene. This CDR3 is CASSGGLAGYEQYF. In nucleotides, the CDR3 is TGTGCCAGCAGCGGGGGACTAGCGGGCTACGAGCAGTACTTC.

The genes are TRBV28 and TRBJ1-2; the D is unclear. Germline CDR1 MDHEN, CDR2 SYDVKM. The CDR3 has 14 amino acids. The V gene lost 4 bases and the J gene lost 2 bases, with 11 bases spanning the gap. CDR3 DNA: TGTGCCAGCAGTTCAAGTCCGCTCAACTATGGCTACACCTTC. Amino acid sequence: CASSSSPLNYGYTF.

This clone was seen a few times. The rearrangement joins TRBV18 to TRBJ2-1, with 8 nucleotides matching TRBD2. From germline, CDR1 is KGHSH and CDR2 LQKENI. The ends lost 4 bases at V and 0 bases at J; junction bases unmatched: 2. The CDR3 has 15 residues. CDR3 sequence (DNA): TGTGCCAGCTCACGCCGGGAGGGCTCCTACAATGAGCAGTTCTTC. Amino acids: CASSRREGSYNEQFF.

Only a few counts were recorded for this clone. The chain has TRBV7-9 and TRBJ1-1; D remains unclear. CDR1 SEHNR and CDR2 FQNEAQ come from the germline V gene (reference sequence). The CDR3 has 14 amino acids. Trimming pared 1 base from V and 0 bases from J, leaving 6 bases between. CDR3 region: CASSLVNMNTEAFF. The CDR3 bases are TGTGCCAGCAGCTTAGTTAACATGAACACTGAAGCTTTCTTT.

The gene calls are TRBV27 and TRBJ1-1; 7 nucleotides align to TRBD1. Germline values: CDR1 MNHEY, CDR2 SMNVEV (reference sequence). The CDR3 sequence is 14 residues long. V shed 5 bases, J shed 4 bases, and the junction held 7 bases outside the gene matches. The CDR3 spells CASSTRGLSTEAFF. The CDR3 region has the DNA TGTGCCAGCAGTACCAGGGGGTTGTCCACTGAAGCTTTCTTT.

This chain joins TRBV6-1 and TRBJ1-5, with a tentative D call TRBD1 (6 bases). CDR1 MNHNS and CDR2 SASEGT come from the germline V gene. This CDR3 region has 14 residues. V was clipped by 8 bases and J by 6 bases, with 17 bases between them. In DNA form, the CDR3 reads TGTGCCAGCTCAGGGGACCCCGTCCTTCAGCCCCAGCATTTT. Translated, it gives CASSGDPVLQPQHF.

The chain couples TRBV18 to TRBJ2-7; 7 nucleotides match TRBD1. CDR1 is KGHSH and CDR2 is LQKENI in the germline V gene. This CDR3 has 14 residues. The trim removed 4 bases at V and 3 bases at J, leaving 6 bases unmatched. CDR3 amino acids: CASSHRDRRYEQYF. The DNA of the CDR3 is TGTGCCAGCTCACACCGGGACAGACGCTACGAGCAGTACTTC.

This clone was detected only a few times. The V gene is TRBV19, the J gene TRBJ2-7; D is ambiguous. This CDR3 spans 13 amino acids. Germline V gives CDR1 LNHDA, CDR2 SQIVND (reference sequence). Deletions cut 1 base from V and 3 bases from J, with 7 bases between. The CDR3 sequence: CASSIAADYEQYF. The DNA for the CDR3 is TGTGCCAGTAGTATAGCGGCAGACTACGAGCAGTACTTC.

V gene TRBV25-1 combines with J gene TRBJ2-7; either TRBD1 or TRBD2 may supply D (5 bases each). Trimming cost V 3 bases and J 2 bases, with 20 bases left between them. The CDR3 runs 17 residues. Germline CDR1 reads MGHDK; CDR2 reads SYGVNS. CDR3 bases: TGTGCCAGCAGTGACCCCGGGACGGGTTTAGAAACCTACGAGCAGTACTTC. Its protein is CASSDPGTGLETYEQYF.

This rearrangement joins TRBV6-4 to TRBJ1-5; no reliable D call. V lost 3 bases and J lost 1, with 4 bases in between. The CDR3 has 13 amino acids. Germline CDR1 is MRHNA and CDR2 is SNTAGT. The CDR3 region is CASSEGSNQPQHF. The CDR3 bases are TGTGCCAGCAGTGAGGGAAGCAATCAGCCCCAGCATTTT.